What follows are 12 T cell receptor beta chains derived from one specimen sequenced in a study of T cell responses to AZD1222 COVID-19 vaccine. TCRdb keeps only in-frame clones here, not all; method: immunoSEQ multiplex PCR. Here the sample spans some 97,000 clones, about 85% being singletons. The starting material was peripheral blood, obtained on day 0 of AZD1222 vaccination. These receptors were taken from an adult in good health.

This clone came up a few times. The rearrangement joins TRBV6-5 to TRBJ2-2; tentatively, D is TRBD1 (5 bases). CDR1 is MNHEY, CDR2 SVGAGI, per germline. The CDR3 loop spans 15 amino acids. V was pared by 6 bases and J by 1 base, with 12 bases between. The CDR3 sequence is CASRRGIENTGELFF. The CDR3 DNA follows: TGTGCCAGCAGAAGGGGCATAGAGAACACCGGGGAGCTGTTTTTT.

V and J are TRBV5-5 and TRBJ1-1; 7 bases match TRBD1. V trimming: 3 bases; J trimming: 4 bases; junction bases outside the gene matches: 6. CDR3 length: 14 residues. Germline values: CDR1 SGHKS, CDR2 YYEKEE (reference sequence). The CDR3 here is CASSSGPGGTEAFF. In DNA, the CDR3 is TGTGCCAGCAGCTCGGGCCCAGGGGGCACTGAAGCTTTCTTT.

A single count supports this clone. V and J are TRBV4-3 and TRBJ1-4; D gene uncertain. The germline V and J ends were trimmed by 0 bases and 7 bases, with 15 bases remaining between them. This CDR3 is built from 16 residues. Germline V gene lookup returns CDR1 LGHNA and CDR2 YSLEER. CDR3 sequence (DNA): TGCGCCAGCAGCCAAGATGGAGCCTCTAAGGCTGAAAAACTGTTTTTT. It yields the protein CASSQDGASKAEKLFF.

This clone was picked up one time. The chain is built from TRBV7-9 and TRBJ2-6; D is undetermined. Trimming shortened V by 1 base and J by 2 bases, and 3 bases separated the two germline ends. CDR1 is SEHNR, CDR2 FQNEAQ, per germline (reference sequence). This CDR3 is built from 14 residues. This CDR3 is CASSLVAGANVLTF. In DNA form, the CDR3 reads TGTGCCAGCAGCTTAGTCGCTGGGGCCAACGTCCTGACTTTC.

A note on this clone: The sample has other DNA sequences that encode this CDR3 too. DNA of the CDR3: TGTGCCAGCAGCTCTGGGTCGAACACTGAAGCTTTCTTT. As protein: CASSSGSNTEAFF. This chain joins TRBV9 and TRBJ1-1; D remains ambiguous. Germline loops: CDR1 SGDLS, CDR2 YYNGEE. Trimming took off 4 bases at V and 1 base at J, with 8 bases between the two ends. CDR3 length: 13 residues.

The V gene is TRBV7-2, the J gene TRBJ2-2; D ambiguous. The germline CDR1 and CDR2 sequences are SGHTA and FQGNSA. V was pared by 5 bases and J by 4 bases, with 11 bases between. The CDR3 is made up of 14 amino acids. The CDR3 spells CASSPSPATGELFF. CDR3 coding DNA: TGTGCCAGCAGCCCCAGCCCAGCCACCGGGGAGCTGTTTTTT.

A few counts support this clone. The chain links TRBV3-1 (or the pseudogene TRBV3-2) to TRBJ1-1; D is uncertain. V lost 1 base and J lost 0, with 6 bases in between. The CDR3 is 14 amino acids. The V gene's germline CDR1 is LGHDT and CDR2 YNNKEL (reference sequence). The CDR3 here is CASSQAGMNTEAFF. The CDR3 region has the DNA TGTGCCAGCAGCCAAGCGGGTATGAACACTGAAGCTTTCTTT.

V and J are TRBV5-5 and TRBJ2-3; D call uncertain. Germline CDR1 SGHKS, CDR2 YYEKEE (reference sequence). The CDR3 runs 16 residues. V lost 0 bases to trimming and J lost 2 bases, with 13 bases between them. CDR3 amino acids: CASSLGFSINTDTQYF. CDR3 nucleotides: TGTGCCAGCAGCTTGGGGTTTAGCATAAACACAGATACGCAGTATTTT.

This clone was observed once. V usage is TRBV4-1 and J usage is TRBJ1-1, with TRBD1 identical over 7 bases. After removal of 6 bases from V and 2 bases from J, the junction contained 12 bases not matched to a gene. The CDR3 sequence is 16 residues long. Per germline, CDR1 MGHRA and CDR2 YSYEKL. This chain's CDR3 is CASRPVGQGENTEAFF. The CDR3 DNA reads as TGCGCCAGCAGGCCTGTGGGGCAGGGGGAAAACACTGAAGCTTTCTTT.

V is TRBV27 and J is TRBJ1-1; TRBD1 matches at 7 bases. This CDR3 spans 18 amino acids. From germline, CDR1 is MNHEY and CDR2 SMNVEV (reference sequence). Trimming at V came to 1 base and at J to 4 bases, leaving 15 bases not matched to a gene. CDR3 region: CASSLYVAGQWSITEAFF. The CDR3 DNA reads as TGTGCCAGCAGTTTATATGTCGCGGGACAGTGGAGTATCACTGAAGCTTTCTTT.

The chain employs TRBV27 and TRBJ2-7; TRBD2 matches 9 bases. This CDR3 spans 15 amino acids. V dropped 7 bases and J dropped 2; count of bases not matched to a gene: 9. The germline V gene encodes CDR1 MNHEY and CDR2 SMNVEV (reference sequence). CDR3 in DNA: TGTGCCAGCACGGGTTGGCTAGCGGGAACCTACGAGCAGTACTTC. Translating it yields CASTGWLAGTYEQYF.

The chain employs TRBV28 and TRBJ1-4; 8 bases match TRBD1. V was pared by 5 bases and J by 4 bases, with 3 bases of the junction left unmatched. This CDR3 contains 14 residues. CDR1 and CDR2 (germline): MDHEN, SYDVKM. Here the CDR3 DNA reads TGTGCCAGCAGTCGGGGACAGGATAATGAAAAACTGTTTTTT. Translating it yields CASSRGQDNEKLFF.